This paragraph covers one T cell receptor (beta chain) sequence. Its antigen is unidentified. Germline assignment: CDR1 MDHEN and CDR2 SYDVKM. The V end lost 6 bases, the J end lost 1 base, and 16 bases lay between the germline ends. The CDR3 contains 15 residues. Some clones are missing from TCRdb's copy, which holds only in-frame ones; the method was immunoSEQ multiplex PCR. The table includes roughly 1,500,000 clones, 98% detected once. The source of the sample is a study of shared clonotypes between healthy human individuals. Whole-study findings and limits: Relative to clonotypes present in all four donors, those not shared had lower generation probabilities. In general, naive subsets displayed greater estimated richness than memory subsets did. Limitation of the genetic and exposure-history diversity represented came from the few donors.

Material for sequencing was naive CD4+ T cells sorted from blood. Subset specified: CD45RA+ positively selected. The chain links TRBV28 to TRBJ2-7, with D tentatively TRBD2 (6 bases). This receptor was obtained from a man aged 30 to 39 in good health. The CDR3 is CASSITRLGSYEQYF. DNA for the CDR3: TGTGCCAGCAGCATTACCCGACTAGGATCCTACGAGCAGTACTTC.